The rows below give T cell receptor beta chains drawn from one sample of a study of technical replicates of blood from several donors. This table comes from immunoSEQ multiplex PCR, and its TCRdb copy is limited to in-frame clones, with some not included. The data hold about 57,000 clones, with around nine tenths observed a single time. The sample comprised PBMCs. Receptors originate from a human donor in good health. Some clones in this sample may be carry-over from other donors' samples. Each CDR3 is given without its conserved first and last residue.

V gene	J gene	CDR3 protein
TRBV30	TRBJ1-1	AWSGDRENTEAF
TRBV4-3	TRBJ2-3	ASSQTRLAGTQY
TRBV12-5	TRBJ2-1	ASGLVASGGNEQF
TRBV27	TRBJ1-1	ASSFRGTVNTEAF
TRBV11-2	TRBJ2-3	ASSSGLRGITDTQY
TRBV10-3	TRBJ1-6	AISKQGVDNSPLH
TRBV15	TRBJ2-6	ATSRGDSGANVLT
TRBV2	TRBJ2-1	ASNPLSSYNEQF
TRBV30	TRBJ1-2	AWSGNAAGAGYGYT
TRBV9	TRBJ1-2	ASSGQWNYGYT
TRBV4-2	TRBJ1-6	ASSQLDTLH
TRBV5-4	TRBJ2-1	ASTRTSGSYNEQF
TRBV5-4	TRBJ1-1	ASSSQGLNTEAF
TRBV4-3	TRBJ2-1	ASSQEVAGAPQEQF
TRBV7-9	TRBJ2-1	ASSFGLAGDEQF
TRBV7-2	TRBJ2-3	ASSLMSGGPPDTQY
TRBV4-3	TRBJ1-2	ASSQESTGGNYGYT
TRBV28	TRBJ2-5	ASSSGWETQY
TRBV7-3	TRBJ2-7	ASSLNLGSSYEQY
TRBV13	TRBJ1-2	ASSILDRSYGYT
TRBV9	TRBJ2-2	ASSPRHTDTYTGELF
TRBV9	TRBJ2-7	ASSVGLAGGPYEQY
TRBV27	TRBJ1-2	ASSSRRTGFYGYT
TRBV7-6	TRBJ1-6	ASSLFDLEGSPLH
TRBV4-2	TRBJ2-5	ASSPSGSGGGETQY
TRBV2	TRBJ1-5	ARGGGSLNQPQH
TRBV10-3	TRBJ2-2	AISDISGNTGELF
TRBV2	TRBJ1-2	ASSEDGIYGYT